Shown below are 17 T cell receptor beta chains from a single sample sequenced in a study of shared clonotypes between healthy human individuals. Clones were sequenced by immunoSEQ multiplex PCR, and TCRdb holds only the in-frame ones, with some missing. The data show around 720,000 clones, with roughly 73% seen just once and about 1.8% held by the top ten. Sequencing used memory CD4+ T cells sorted from blood. Subset noted: CD45RA-negative fraction. These receptors were obtained from a woman in her 30s in good health.

This chain joins TRBV5-1 and TRBJ2-5; D is perhaps TRBD2 (6 bases). The CDR3 has 15 residues. Germline CDR1 SGHRS, CDR2 YFSETQ. Trimming pared 4 bases from V and 1 base from J, leaving 14 bases between. CDR3 nucleotide sequence: TGCGCCAGCAGCCCTCCCGGGGGAGCCCAAGAGACCCAGTACTTC. Its translation is CASSPPGGAQETQYF.

The chain couples TRBV11-2 to TRBJ2-7; 7 bases agree with TRBD1. The CDR3 consists of 14 residues. CDR1 is SGHAT, CDR2 FQNNGV, per germline. The ends lost 8 bases at V and 5 bases at J; junction bases unmatched: 12. CDR3 sequence: CASGRTGVVNEQYF. The CDR3 DNA follows: TGTGCCAGCGGCCGAACAGGGGTTGTGAACGAGCAGTACTTC.

There are a few counts of this clone. The rearrangement joins TRBV19 to TRBJ1-2; weak D call: TRBD1 (5 bases). Trimming stripped 1 base from V and 6 bases from J, with 12 bases between. Germline CDR1 is LNHDA and CDR2 is SQIVND (reference sequence). This CDR3 is 14 amino acids long. CDR3 protein: CASSIAGARDGYTF. CDR3 coding DNA: TGTGCCAGTAGTATAGCTGGGGCTAGAGATGGCTACACCTTC.

The rearrangement links TRBV18 to TRBJ2-1, with 9 positions matching TRBD2. The CDR3 length is 17 residues. Germline CDR1 reads KGHSH; CDR2 reads LQKENI. V shed 2 bases and J 0 bases; nucleotides not matched to a gene: 5. CDR3 in amino acids: CASSPGGRASSYNEQFF. The CDR3 bases are TGTGCCAGCTCACCAGGCGGGAGGGCCAGCTCCTACAATGAGCAGTTCTTC.

The CDR3 DNA is TGTGCCAGCAGTGAATCTGCTAGCGGGAGAAAAGAGCAGTTCTTC. It specifies CASSESASGRKEQFF. The chain recombines TRBV2 with TRBJ2-1; 10 nucleotides agree with TRBD2. The CDR3 covers 15 residues. V lost 2 bases, J lost 10 bases, and 8 bases stayed unmatched. Germline CDR1 reads SNHLY; CDR2 reads FYNNEI. The whole variable domain, remainder taken from reference TRBV2 and TRBJ2-1, is EPEVTQTPSHQVTQMGQEVILRCVPISNHLYFYWYRQILGQKVEFLVSFYNNEISEKSEIFDDQFSVERPDGSNFTLKIRSTKLEDSAMYFCASSESASGRKEQFFGPGTRLTVL.

The V and J genes are TRBV19 and TRBJ1-2; perhaps TRBD1 as D (6 bases). Trimming took off 7 bases at V and 8 bases at J, with 17 bases between the two ends. There are 13 residues in the CDR3. Germline CDR1 and CDR2: LNHDA and SQIVND (reference sequence). For the CDR3, the DNA is TGTGCCAGTACCTTCCAACGGGGGCTCGGCTACACCTTC. This encodes CASTFQRGLGYTF. Based on the CDR3 plus reference TRBV19 and TRBJ1-2, the full variable domain is DGGITQSPKYLFRKEGQNVTLSCEQNLNHDAMYWYRQDPGQGLRLIYYSQIVNDFQKGDIAEGYSVSREKKESFPLTVTSAQKNPTAFYLCASTFQRGLGYTFGSGTRLTVV.

The DNA for the CDR3 is TGTGCCAGCAGTGTAGCAGGGAAGGTAGAGACCCAGTACTTC. It translates to CASSVAGKVETQYF. The chain employs TRBV25-1 and TRBJ2-5; D is possibly TRBD1 (5 bases). Looked up from germline, CDR1 is MGHDK and CDR2 is SYGVNS. V was clipped by 4 bases and J by 4 bases, with 13 bases between them. This CDR3 has 14 amino acids.

For this clone: Its ends do not fully match the called genes, so a read error is possible. The CDR3 region is CAASRDRGVGADTQYF. Written as DNA, the CDR3 is TGTGCCGCCAGCAGAGATCGGGGCGTGGGAGCAGATACGCAGTATTTT. The chain couples TRBV15 to TRBJ2-3; the D call may be TRBD1 or TRBD2 (5 bases each). This CDR3 has 16 residues. Looked up from germline, CDR1 is LNHNV and CDR2 is YYDKDF (reference sequence).

The chain recombines TRBV5-1 with TRBJ1-2; a weak D match, TRBD1 (5 bases). The CDR3 runs 15 residues. Trimming took 3 bases from V and 4 from J, leaving 16 bases between them. The germline CDR1 and CDR2 sequences are SGHRS and YFSETQ. CDR3 nucleotides: TGCGCCAGCAGCTCCTTTTCGGAAGGGGCCTATGGCTACACCTTC. Translation gives CASSSFSEGAYGYTF.

This clone occurred a few times. The chain is built from TRBV6-6 and TRBJ2-5, with D possibly called TRBD1 or TRBD2 (5 bases each). CDR3 length equals 14 residues. V lost 6 bases, J lost 5 bases, and 16 bases lay in between. Germline CDR1 and CDR2: MNHNY and SVGAGI (reference sequence). The CDR3 bases are TGTGCCAGCAGCCGTGGGGGTTTCCAGGAGACCCAGTACTTC. Its protein product is CASSRGGFQETQYF.

Of note for this clone: Other nucleotide sequences from this sample produce the same CDR3. This chain uses TRBV14 with TRBJ2-7; D is ambiguous. V gave up 3 bases and J gave up 0 bases, with 6 bases separating them. Germline CDR1 SGHDN, CDR2 FVKESK. The CDR3 totals 13 residues. The CDR3, as DNA: TGTGCCAGCAGCCATGGCAACTCCTACGAGCAGTACTTC. This gives the protein CASSHGNSYEQYF.

CDR3 protein: CATSRVADTDTQYF. The CDR3 DNA is TGTGCCACCAGCAGAGTAGCGGACACAGATACGCAGTATTTT. The chain is built from TRBV15 and TRBJ2-3; a weak D match, TRBD2 (6 bases). Germline V gives CDR1 LNHNV, CDR2 YYDKDF (reference sequence). This CDR3 has 14 amino acids. V was cut by 1 base and J by 2 bases, with 7 bases left in between.

The chain uses TRBV7-7 and TRBJ2-1; 8 nucleotides agree with TRBD2. Germline V CDR1 and CDR2: SSHAT, FNYEAQ (reference sequence). The CDR3 covers 15 residues. Trimming removed 2 bases from V and 2 bases from J; junction bases left unmatched: 2. DNA of the CDR3: TGTGCCAGCAGCTTAAGGCGGGAGGCCTACAATGAGCAGTTCTTC. Its translation: CASSLRREAYNEQFF.

V and J are TRBV29-1 and TRBJ2-5, with a weak D call TRBD1 (6 bases). Between the trimmed V and J ends, which lost 4 bases and 5 bases, there was a span of 17 bases. CDR3 length equals 14 residues. Germline CDR1 SQVTM, CDR2 ANQGSEA. The CDR3 loop is CSVGEWTAQETQYF. Here the CDR3 DNA reads TGCAGCGTTGGCGAATGGACAGCTCAGGAGACCCAGTACTTC. Looking up the rest from reference TRBV29-1 and TRBJ2-5 gives the full variable domain: SAVISQKPSRDICQRGTSLTIQCQVDSQVTMMFWYRQQPGQSLTLIATANQGSEATYESGFVIDKFPISRPNLTFSTLTVSNMSPEDSSIYLCSVGEWTAQETQYFGPGTRLLVL.

As DNA, the CDR3 is TGTGCCAGCAGCCAGGCCCCGGGACGAGACTATGGCTACACCTTC. It yields the protein CASSQAPGRDYGYTF. The gene calls are TRBV14 and TRBJ1-2, with D perhaps TRBD1 (5 bases). CDR1 SGHDN and CDR2 FVKESK come from the germline V gene. V lost 3 bases, J lost 3 bases, and 14 bases lay in between. CDR3 length: 15 amino acids.

This clone was recorded a few times. The chain joins TRBV2 to TRBJ1-5, with D maybe TRBD1 (5 bases). The CDR3 has 13 amino acids. Germline V CDR1 and CDR2: SNHLY, FYNNEI. The ends were cut back, 1 base at V and 5 bases at J, with 6 bases in the middle. The CDR3 sequence: CASSEGGYQPQHF. In nucleotides, the CDR3 is TGTGCCAGCAGTGAAGGGGGCTATCAGCCCCAGCATTTT.

CDR3 nucleotide sequence: TGTGCCAGGGGAATCTATAAGAACACTGAAGCTTTCTTT. This translates into CARGIYKNTEAFF. The chain uses TRBV2 and TRBJ1-1, with D hard to call. CDR1 SNHLY and CDR2 FYNNEI come from the germline V gene. V shed 9 bases and J shed 1 base, with 12 bases lying between them. The CDR3 has 13 residues.